This record covers a single T cell receptor (beta chain). Per the original methods: Reference gene primers were amplified, and this amplification served to estimate nucleated cell counts. Sequencing was performed with immunoSEQ multiplex PCR; in TCRdb, only in-frame clones are kept and a portion is missing. V, J and clone size were drawn from that table, and D and trimming were deduced from the DNA. The sample has approximately 110,000 clones; about 94% are singletons. V lost 0 bases to trimming and J lost 3 bases, with 11 bases between them. The CDR3 covers 15 residues. Looked up from germline, CDR1 is LNHDA and CDR2 is SQIVND (reference sequence). These data come from a study of blood T cell repertoires in COVID-19. At the level of the study: T cells, B-cell-depleted T cells, or PBMCs provided the cDNA or gDNA that served as material.

Seattle's enrolled individuals joined amid active infection and were then monitored longitudinally. The chain joins TRBV19 to TRBJ2-5; D not resolved. Sequencing was performed on peripheral blood. The sequence was collected from a man aged 50 or older with COVID-19, enrolled during active disease. In DNA, the CDR3 is TGTGCCAGTAGTATAGATCTAGTACGCAAAGAGACCCAGTACTTC. It is translated as CASSIDLVRKETQYF.